The T cell receptor (beta chain) described here comes from a study of cytomegalovirus exposure and HLA in healthy donors. In the study overall: According to later analysis, the same platform produced the 130 or so validation and 666 first-cohort repertoires.

Details on this clone: The antigen is unknown.

Libraries were prepared by immunoSEQ multiplex PCR; TCRdb keeps only in-frame clonotypes and omits some of them. The data show some 130,000 clones, about four fifths seen once. Germline V lookup: CDR1 SQVTM, CDR2 ANQGSEA. The CDR3 contains 15 residues. V was clipped by 1 base and J by 5 bases; unmatched bases: 7. Points from the study as a whole: In vitro testing confirmed a few CMV-associated chains as specific for CMV antigens.

Sequencing was carried out using PBMCs. The chain uses TRBV29-1 and TRBJ2-3, with 9 positions matching TRBD2. The TCR was taken from a woman in her thirties in good health and CMV-seronegative. The CDR3: CSVEVVAGGRDTQYF. Here the CDR3 DNA reads TGCAGCGTTGAAGTAGTCGCGGGGGGGCGAGATACGCAGTATTTT.